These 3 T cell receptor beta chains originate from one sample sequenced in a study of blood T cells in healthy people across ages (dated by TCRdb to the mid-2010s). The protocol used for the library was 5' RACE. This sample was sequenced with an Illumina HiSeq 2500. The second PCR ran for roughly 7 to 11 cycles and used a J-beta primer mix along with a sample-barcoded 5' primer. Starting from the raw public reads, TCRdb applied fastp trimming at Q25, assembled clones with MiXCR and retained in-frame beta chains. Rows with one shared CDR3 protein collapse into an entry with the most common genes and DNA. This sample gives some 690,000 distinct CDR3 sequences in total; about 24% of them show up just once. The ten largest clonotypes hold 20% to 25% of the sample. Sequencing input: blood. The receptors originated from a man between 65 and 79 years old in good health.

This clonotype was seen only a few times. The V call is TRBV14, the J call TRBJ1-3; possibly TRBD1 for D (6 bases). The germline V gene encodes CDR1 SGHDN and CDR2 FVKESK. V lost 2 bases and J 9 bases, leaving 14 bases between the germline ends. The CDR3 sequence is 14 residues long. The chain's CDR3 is CASSQSRGLGTIYF. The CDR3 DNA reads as TGTGCCAGCAGCCAATCCAGGGGTTTGGGCACCATATATTTT.

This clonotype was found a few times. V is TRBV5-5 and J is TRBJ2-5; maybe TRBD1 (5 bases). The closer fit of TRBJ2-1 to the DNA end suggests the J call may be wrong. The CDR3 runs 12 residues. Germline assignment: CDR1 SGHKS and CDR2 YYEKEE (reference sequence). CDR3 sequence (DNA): TGTGCCAGCAACTACAGGAACAATGAGCAGTTCTTC. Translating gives CASNYRNNEQFF.

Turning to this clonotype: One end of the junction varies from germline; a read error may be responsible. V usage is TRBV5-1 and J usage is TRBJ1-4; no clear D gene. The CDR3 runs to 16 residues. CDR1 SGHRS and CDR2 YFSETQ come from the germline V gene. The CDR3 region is CASSFSALTTNEELFF. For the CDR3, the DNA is TGCGCCAGCAGCTTTTCGGCTCTAACAACTAATGAAGAACTGTTTTTT.